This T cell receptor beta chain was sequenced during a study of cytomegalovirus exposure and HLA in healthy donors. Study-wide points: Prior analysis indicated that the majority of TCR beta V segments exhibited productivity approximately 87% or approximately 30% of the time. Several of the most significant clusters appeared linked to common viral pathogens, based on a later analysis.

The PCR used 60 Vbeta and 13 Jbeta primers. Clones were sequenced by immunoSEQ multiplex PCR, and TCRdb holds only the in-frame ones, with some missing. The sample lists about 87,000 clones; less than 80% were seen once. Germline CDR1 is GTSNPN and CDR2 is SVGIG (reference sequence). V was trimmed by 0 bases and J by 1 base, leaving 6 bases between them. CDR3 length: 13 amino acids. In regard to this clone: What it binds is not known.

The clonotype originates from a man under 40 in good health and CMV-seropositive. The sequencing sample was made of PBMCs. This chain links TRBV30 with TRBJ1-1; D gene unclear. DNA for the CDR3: TGTGCCTGGAGTGTAGGAGGGAACACTGAAGCTTTCTTT. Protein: CAWSVGGNTEAFF.